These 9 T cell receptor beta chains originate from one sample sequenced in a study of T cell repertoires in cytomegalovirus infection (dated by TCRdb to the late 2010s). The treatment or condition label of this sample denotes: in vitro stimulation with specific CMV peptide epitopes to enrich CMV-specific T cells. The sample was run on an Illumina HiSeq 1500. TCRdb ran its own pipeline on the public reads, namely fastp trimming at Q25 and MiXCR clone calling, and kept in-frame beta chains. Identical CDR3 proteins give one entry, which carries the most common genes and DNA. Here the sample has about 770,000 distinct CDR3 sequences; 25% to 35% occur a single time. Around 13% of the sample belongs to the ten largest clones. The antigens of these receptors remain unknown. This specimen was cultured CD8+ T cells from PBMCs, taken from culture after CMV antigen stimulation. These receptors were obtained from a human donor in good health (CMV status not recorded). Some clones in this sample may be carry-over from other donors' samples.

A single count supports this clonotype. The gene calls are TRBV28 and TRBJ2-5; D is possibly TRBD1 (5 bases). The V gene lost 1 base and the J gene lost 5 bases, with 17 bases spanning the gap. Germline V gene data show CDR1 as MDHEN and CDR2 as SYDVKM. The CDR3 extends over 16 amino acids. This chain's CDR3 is CASSLYGAHMAETQYF. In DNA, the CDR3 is TGTGCCAGCAGTTTATATGGGGCGCATATGGCCGAGACCCAGTACTTC.

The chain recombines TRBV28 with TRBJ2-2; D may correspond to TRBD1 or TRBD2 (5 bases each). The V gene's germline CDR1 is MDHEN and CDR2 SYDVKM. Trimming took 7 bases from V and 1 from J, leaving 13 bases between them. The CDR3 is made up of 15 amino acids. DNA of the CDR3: TGTGCCAGCACCCTGGGACGGGGGAACACCGGGGAGCTGTTTTTT. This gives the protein CASTLGRGNTGELFF.

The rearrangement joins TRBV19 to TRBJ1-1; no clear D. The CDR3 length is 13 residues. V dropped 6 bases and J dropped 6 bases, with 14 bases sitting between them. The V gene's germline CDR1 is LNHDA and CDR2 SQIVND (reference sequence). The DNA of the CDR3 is TGTGCCAGTAGCCAAATTGGGTATTCTGAAGCTTTCTTT. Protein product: CASSQIGYSEAFF.

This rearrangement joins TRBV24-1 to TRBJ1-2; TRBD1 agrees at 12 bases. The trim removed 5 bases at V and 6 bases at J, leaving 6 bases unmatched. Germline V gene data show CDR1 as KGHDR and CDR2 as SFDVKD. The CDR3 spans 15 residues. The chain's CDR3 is CATSAPGQGANGYTF. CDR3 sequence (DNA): TGTGCCACCAGTGCTCCGGGACAGGGGGCGAATGGCTACACCTTC.

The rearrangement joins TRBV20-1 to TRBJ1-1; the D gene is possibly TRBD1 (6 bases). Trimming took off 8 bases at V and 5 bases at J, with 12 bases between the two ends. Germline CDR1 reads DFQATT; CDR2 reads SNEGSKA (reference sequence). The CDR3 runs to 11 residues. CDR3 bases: TGCAGTCCAAAGGGGGGGACTGAAGCTTTCTTT. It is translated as CSPKGGTEAFF.

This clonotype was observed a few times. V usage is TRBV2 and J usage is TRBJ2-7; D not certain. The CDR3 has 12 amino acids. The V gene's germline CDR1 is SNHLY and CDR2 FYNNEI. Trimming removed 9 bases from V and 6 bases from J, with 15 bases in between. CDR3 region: CASQRGPSEQYV. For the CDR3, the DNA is TGTGCCAGTCAAAGAGGACCGTCCGAGCAGTACGTC.

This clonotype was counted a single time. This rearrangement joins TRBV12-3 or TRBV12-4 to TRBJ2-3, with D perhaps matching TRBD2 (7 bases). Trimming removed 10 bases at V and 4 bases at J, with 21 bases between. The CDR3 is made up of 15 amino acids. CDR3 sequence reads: CATSKGGPYPDTQYF. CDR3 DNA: TGTGCCACCTCGAAGGGGGGGCCATACCCAGATACGCAGTATTTT.

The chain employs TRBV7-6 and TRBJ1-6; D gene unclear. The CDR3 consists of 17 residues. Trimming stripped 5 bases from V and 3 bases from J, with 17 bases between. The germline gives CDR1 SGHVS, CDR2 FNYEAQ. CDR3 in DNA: TGTGCCAGCAGCCCCTCGGCTGTAACGAACTATAATTCACCCCTCCACTTT. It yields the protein CASSPSAVTNYNSPLHF.

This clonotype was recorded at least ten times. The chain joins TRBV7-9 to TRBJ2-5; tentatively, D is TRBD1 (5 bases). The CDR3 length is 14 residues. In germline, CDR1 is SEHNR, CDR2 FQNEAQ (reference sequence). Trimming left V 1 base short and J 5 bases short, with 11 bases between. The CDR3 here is CASSLEGYGETQYF. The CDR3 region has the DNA TGTGCCAGCAGCTTAGAGGGGTACGGGGAGACCCAGTACTTC.